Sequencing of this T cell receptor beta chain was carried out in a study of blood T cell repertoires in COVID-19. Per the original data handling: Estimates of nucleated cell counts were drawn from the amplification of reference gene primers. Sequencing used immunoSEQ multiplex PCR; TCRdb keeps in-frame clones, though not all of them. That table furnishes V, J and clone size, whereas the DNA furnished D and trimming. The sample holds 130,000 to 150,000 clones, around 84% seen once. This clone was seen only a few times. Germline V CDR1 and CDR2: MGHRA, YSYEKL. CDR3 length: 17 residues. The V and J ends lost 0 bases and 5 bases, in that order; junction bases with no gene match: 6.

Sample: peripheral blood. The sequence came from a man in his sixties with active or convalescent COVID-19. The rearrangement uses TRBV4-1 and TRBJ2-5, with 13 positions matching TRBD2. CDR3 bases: TGCGCCAGCAGCCAAGATCAGGGACTAGCGGGGAAGGAGACCCAGTACTTC. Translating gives CASSQDQGLAGKETQYF.